The present TCR beta chain was sequenced within a study of CD8 T cells in Susac syndrome. This CDR3 is 16 amino acids long. The V gene's germline CDR1 is DFQATT and CDR2 SNEGSKA (reference sequence). V lost 7 bases and J lost 1; bases outside the gene matches: 4. The RNA input was 0.5 to 1 ug, and it was reverse transcribed with random hexamers. From the immunoSEQ multiplex PCR reads, TCRdb called clonotypes with MiXCR, one entry per CDR3 protein. The table lists approximately 100,000 distinct CDR3 sequences, roughly 96% of them singletons. Material: CD4+ T cells from PBMCs. This clonotype was sampled from a human donor in good health. The chain couples TRBV20-1 to TRBJ2-4; TRBD2 matches at 16 bases. CDR3 protein: CSVPGLAGGAKNIQYF. CDR3 nucleotides: TGCAGTGTTCCGGGACTAGCGGGAGGGGCCAAAAACATTCAGTACTTC.